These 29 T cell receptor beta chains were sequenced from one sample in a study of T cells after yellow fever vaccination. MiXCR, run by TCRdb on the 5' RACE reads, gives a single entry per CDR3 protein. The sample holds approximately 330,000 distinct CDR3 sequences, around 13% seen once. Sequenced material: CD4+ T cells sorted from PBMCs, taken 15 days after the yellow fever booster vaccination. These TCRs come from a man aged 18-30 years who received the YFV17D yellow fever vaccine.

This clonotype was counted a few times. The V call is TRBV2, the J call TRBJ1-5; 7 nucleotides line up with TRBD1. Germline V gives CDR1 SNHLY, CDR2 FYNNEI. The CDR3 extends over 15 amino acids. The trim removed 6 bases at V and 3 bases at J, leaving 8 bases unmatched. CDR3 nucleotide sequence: TGTGCCAGCAGGCGCGGGGGGACAGACAATCAGCCCCAGCATTTT. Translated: CASRRGGTDNQPQHF.

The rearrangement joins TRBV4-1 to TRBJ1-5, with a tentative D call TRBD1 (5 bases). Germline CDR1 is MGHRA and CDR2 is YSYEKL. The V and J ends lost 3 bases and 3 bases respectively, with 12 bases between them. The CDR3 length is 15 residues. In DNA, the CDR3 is TGCGCCAGCAGCCAGGCTCGGACACACAATCAGCCCCAGCATTTT. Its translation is CASSQARTHNQPQHF.

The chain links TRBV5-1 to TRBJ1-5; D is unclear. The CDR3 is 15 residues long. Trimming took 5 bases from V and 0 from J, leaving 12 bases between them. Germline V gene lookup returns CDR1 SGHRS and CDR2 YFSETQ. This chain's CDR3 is CASRTSPASNQPQHF. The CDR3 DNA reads TGCGCCAGCAGAACATCGCCGGCTAGCAATCAGCCCCAGCATTTT. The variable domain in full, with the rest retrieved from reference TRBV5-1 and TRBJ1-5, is KAGVTQTPRYLIKTRGQQVTLSCSPISGHRSVSWYQQTPGQGLQFLFEYFSETQRNKGNFPGRFSGRQFSNSRSEMNVSTLELGDSALYLCASRTSPASNQPQHFGDGTRLSIL.

CDR3 sequence reads: CASSRAGENTEAFF. In DNA form, the CDR3 reads TGTGCCAGCAGCCGGGCAGGAGAGAACACTGAAGCTTTCTTT. The rearrangement joins TRBV7-3 to TRBJ1-1; D unclear. The CDR3 covers 14 residues. The germline V gene encodes CDR1 SGHTA and CDR2 FQGTGA. V lost 5 bases to trimming and J lost 1 base, with 11 bases between them.

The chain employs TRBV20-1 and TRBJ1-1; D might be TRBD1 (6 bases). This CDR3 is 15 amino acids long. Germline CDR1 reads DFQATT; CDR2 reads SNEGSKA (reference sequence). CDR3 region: CSNRAGAVTNTEAFF. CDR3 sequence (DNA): TGCAGCAATCGGGCAGGGGCCGTGACGAACACTGAAGCTTTCTTT.

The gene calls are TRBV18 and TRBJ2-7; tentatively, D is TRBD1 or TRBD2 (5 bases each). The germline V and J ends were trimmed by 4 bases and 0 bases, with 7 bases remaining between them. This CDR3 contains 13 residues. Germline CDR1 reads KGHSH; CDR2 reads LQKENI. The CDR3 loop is CASSLGTSYEQYF. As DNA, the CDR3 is TGTGCCAGCTCACTTGGGACCTCCTACGAGCAGTACTTC.

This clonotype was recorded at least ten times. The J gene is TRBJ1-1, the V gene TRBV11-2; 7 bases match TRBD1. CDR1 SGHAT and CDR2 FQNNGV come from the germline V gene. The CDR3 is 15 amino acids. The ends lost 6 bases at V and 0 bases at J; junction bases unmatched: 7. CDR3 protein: CASRPIQGVNTEAFF. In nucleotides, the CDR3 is TGTGCCAGCAGACCTATCCAGGGGGTGAACACTGAAGCTTTCTTT.

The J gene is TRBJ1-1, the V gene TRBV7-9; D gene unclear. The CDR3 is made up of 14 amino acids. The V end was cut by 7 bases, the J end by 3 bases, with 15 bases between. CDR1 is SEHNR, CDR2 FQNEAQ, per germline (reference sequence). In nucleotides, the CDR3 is TGTGCCAGCATACCATACCGGGATTACACTGAAGCTTTCTTT. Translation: CASIPYRDYTEAFF.

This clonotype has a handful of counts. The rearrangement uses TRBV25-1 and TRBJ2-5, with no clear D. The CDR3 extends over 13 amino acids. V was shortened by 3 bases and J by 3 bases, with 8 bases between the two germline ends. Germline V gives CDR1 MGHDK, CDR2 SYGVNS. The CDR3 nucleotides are TGTGCCAGCAGTGATCTCGAAAAAGAGACCCAGTACTTC. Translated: CASSDLEKETQYF. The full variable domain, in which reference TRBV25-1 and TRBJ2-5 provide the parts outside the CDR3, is EADIYQTPRYLVIGTGKKITLECSQTMGHDKMYWYQQDPGMELHLIHYSYGVNSTEKGDLSSESTVSRIRTEHFPLTLESARPSHTSQYLCASSDLEKETQYFGPGTRLLVL.

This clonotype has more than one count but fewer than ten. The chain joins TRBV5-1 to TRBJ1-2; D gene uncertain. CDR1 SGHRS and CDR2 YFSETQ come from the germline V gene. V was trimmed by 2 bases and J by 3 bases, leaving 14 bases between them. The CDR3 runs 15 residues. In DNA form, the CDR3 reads TGCGCCAGCAGCTTTGGTTCCGATCGGGACTATGGCTACACCTTC. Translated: CASSFGSDRDYGYTF.

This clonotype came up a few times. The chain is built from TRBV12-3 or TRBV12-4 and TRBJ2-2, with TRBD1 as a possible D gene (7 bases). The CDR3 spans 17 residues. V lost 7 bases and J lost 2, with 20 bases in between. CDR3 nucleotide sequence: TGTGCCAGCAAACTGGGGGGTGGGACAGTTAACACCGGGGAGCTGTTTTTT. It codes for CASKLGGGTVNTGELFF.

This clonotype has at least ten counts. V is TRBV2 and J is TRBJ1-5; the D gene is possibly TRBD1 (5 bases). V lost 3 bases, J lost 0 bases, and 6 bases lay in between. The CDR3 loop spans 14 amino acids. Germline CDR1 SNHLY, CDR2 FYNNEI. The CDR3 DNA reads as TGTGCCAGCAGTGACAGGGATAGCAATCAGCCCCAGCATTTT. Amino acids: CASSDRDSNQPQHF.

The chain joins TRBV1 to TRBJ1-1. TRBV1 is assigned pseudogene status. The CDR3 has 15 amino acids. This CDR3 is CTSSPRGGANTEAFF. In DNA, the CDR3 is TGCACCAGCAGCCCCCGGGGAGGGGCAAACACTGAAGCTTTCTTT.

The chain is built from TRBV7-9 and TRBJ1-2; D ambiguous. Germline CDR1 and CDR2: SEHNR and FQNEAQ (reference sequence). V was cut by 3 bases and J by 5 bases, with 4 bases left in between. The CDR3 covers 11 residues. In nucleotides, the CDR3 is TGTGCCAGCAGCTTCGAGTATGGCTACACCTTC. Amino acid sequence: CASSFEYGYTF.

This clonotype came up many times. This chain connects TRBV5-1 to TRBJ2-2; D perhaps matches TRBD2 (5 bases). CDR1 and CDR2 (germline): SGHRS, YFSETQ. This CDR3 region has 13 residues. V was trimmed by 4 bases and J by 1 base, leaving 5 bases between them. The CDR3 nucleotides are TGCGCCAGCAGCGCGGGGAACACCGGGGAGCTGTTTTTT. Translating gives CASSAGNTGELFF.

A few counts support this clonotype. The CDR3: CASSLQGWADTQYF. The CDR3, as DNA: TGTGCCAGCAGCCTACAGGGATGGGCAGATACGCAGTATTTT. The chain joins TRBV6-2 or TRBV6-3 to TRBJ2-3; D is possibly TRBD1 (6 bases). Trimming took 6 bases from V and 4 from J, leaving 14 bases between them. Germline CDR1 is MNHEY and CDR2 is SVGEGT. CDR3 length: 14 residues.

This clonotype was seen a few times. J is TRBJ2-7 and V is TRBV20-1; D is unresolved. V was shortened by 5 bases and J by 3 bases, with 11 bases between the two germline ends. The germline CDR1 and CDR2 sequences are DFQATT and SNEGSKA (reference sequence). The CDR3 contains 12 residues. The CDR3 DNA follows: TGCAGTGCTGCGGTCGTGGGCTACGAGCAGTACGTC. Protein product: CSAAVVGYEQYV.

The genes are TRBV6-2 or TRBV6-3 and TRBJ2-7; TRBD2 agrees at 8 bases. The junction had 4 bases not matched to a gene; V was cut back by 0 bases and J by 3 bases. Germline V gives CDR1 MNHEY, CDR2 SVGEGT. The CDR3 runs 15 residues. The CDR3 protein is CASSYSSSGGYEQYV. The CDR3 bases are TGTGCCAGCAGTTACTCTTCGAGCGGGGGCTACGAGCAGTACGTC.

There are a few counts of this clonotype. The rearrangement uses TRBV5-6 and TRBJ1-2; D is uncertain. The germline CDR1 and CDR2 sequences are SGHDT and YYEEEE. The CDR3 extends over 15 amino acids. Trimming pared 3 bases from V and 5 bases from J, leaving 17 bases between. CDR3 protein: CASSSTGRASYGYTF. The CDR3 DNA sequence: TGTGCCAGCAGCTCGACGGGGAGGGCCTCGTATGGCTACACCTTC. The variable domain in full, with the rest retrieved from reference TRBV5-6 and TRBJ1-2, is DAGVTQSPTHLIKTRGQQVTLRCSPKSGHDTVSWYQQALGQGPQFIFQYYEEEERQRGNFPDRFSGHQFPNYSSELNVNALLLGDSALYLCASSSTGRASYGYTFGSGTRLTVV.

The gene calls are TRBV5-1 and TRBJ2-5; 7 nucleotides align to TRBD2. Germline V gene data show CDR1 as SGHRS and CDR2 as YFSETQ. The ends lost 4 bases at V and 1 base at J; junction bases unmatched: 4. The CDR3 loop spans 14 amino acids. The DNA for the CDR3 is TGCGCCAGCAGCGGGCGGGGGACCCAAGAGACCCAGTACTTC. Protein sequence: CASSGRGTQETQYF.

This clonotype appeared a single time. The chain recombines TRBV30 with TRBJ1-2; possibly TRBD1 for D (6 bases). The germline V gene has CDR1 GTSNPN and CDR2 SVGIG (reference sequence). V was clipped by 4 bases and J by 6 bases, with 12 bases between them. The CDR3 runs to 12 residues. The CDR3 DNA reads TGTGCCTGGATCCCAGGGGACCATGGCTACACCTTC. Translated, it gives CAWIPGDHGYTF.

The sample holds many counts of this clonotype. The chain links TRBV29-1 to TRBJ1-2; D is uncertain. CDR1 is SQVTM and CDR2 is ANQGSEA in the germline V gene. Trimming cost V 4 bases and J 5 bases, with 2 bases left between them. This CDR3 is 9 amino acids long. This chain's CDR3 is CSVAYGYTF. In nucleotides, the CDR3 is TGCAGCGTTGCGTATGGCTACACCTTC.

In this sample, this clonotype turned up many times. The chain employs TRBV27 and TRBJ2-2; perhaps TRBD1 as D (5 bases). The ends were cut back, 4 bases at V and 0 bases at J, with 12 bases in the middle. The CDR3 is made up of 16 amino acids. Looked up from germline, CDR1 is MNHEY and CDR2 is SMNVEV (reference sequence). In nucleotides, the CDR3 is TGTGCCAGCAGTTCCCAGGGCGTCCCGAACACCGGGGAGCTGTTTTTT. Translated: CASSSQGVPNTGELFF.

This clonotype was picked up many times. CDR3 sequence reads: CASSSRDHIQYF. The CDR3 nucleotides are TGTGCCAGCAGTTCCAGGGACCACATTCAGTACTTC. The chain recombines TRBV28 with TRBJ2-4; D could derive from TRBD1 or TRBD2 (5 bases each). CDR1 and CDR2 (germline): MDHEN, SYDVKM. V was pared by 4 bases and J by 8 bases, with 9 bases between. The CDR3 is made up of 12 amino acids.

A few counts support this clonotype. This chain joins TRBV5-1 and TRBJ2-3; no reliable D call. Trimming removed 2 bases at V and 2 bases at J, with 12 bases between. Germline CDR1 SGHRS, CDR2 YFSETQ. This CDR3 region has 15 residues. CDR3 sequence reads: CASSFLPPPTDTQYF. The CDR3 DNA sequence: TGCGCCAGCAGCTTCCTTCCCCCCCCCACAGATACGCAGTATTTT. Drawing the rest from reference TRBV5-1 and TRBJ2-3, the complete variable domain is KAGVTQTPRYLIKTRGQQVTLSCSPISGHRSVSWYQQTPGQGLQFLFEYFSETQRNKGNFPGRFSGRQFSNSRSEMNVSTLELGDSALYLCASSFLPPPTDTQYFGPGTRLTVL.

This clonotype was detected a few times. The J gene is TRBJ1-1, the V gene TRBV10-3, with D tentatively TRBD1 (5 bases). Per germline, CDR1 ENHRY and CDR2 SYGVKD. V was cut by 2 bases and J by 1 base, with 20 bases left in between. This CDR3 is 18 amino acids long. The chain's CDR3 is CAISEPIQRGSWNTEAFF. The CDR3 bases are TGTGCCATCAGTGAGCCGATACAGAGGGGATCTTGGAACACTGAAGCTTTCTTT.

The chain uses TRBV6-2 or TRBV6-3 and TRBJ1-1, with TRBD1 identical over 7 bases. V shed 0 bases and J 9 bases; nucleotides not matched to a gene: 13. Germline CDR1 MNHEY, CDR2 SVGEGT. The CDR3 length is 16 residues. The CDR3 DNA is TGTGCCAGCAGTTACTCTCTTTCTATCGGCAGGGGGAAAGCTTTCTTT. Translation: CASSYSLSIGRGKAFF.

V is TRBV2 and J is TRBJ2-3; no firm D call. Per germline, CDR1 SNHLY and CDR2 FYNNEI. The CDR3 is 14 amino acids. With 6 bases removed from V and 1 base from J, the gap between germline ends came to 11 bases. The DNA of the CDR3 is TGTGCCAGCAGCAAGGGTTTCGGCACAGATACGCAGTATTTT. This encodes CASSKGFGTDTQYF.

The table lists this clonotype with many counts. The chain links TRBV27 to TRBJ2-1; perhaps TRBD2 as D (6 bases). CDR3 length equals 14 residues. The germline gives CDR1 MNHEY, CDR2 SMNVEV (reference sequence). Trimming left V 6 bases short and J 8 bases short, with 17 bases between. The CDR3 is CASSLAPPGDEQFF. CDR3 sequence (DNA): TGTGCCAGCAGCCTAGCCCCTCCGGGAGATGAGCAGTTCTTC.